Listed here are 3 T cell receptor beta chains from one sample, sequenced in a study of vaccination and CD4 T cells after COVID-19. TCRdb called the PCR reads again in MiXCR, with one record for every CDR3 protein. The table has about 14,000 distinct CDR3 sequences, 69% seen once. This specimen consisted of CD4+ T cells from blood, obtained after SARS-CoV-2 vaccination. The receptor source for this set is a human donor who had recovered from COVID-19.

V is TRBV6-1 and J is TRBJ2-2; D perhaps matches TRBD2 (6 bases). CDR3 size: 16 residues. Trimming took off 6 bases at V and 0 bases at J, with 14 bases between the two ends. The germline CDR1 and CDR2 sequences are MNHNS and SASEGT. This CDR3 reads CASSPAGQSNTGELFF. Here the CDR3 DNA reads TGTGCCAGCAGCCCCGCGGGGCAGTCGAACACCGGGGAGCTGTTTTTT.

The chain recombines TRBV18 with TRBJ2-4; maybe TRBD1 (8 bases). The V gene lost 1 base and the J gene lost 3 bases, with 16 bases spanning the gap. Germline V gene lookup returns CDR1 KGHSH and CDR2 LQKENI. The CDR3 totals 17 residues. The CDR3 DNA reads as TGTGCCAGCTCACCACTGGACAGGGAGGGCCGCAAAAACATTCAGTACTTC. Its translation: CASSPLDREGRKNIQYF. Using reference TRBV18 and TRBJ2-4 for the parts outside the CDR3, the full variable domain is NAGVMQNPRHLVRRRGQEARLRCSPMKGHSHVYWYRQLPEEGLKFMVYLQKENIIDESGMPKERFSAEFPKEGPSILRIQQVVRGDSAAYFCASSPLDREGRKNIQYFGAGTRLSVL.

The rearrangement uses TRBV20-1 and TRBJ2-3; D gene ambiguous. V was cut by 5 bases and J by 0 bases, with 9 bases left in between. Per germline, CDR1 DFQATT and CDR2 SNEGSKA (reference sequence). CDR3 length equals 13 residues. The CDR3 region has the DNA TGCAGTGCTGAGAGTACCAGCACAGATACGCAGTATTTT. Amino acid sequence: CSAESTSTDTQYF.